This T cell receptor (beta chain) was identified during a study of CD8+ T cells in alopecia areata. Study-wide background: Percentage of affected scalp area was the basis on which treated patients' severity was scored.

Following RNA extraction, reverse transcription yielded cDNA that acted as the sequencing template. The repertoire was sequenced with immunoSEQ multiplex PCR; TCRdb's copy has only in-frame clones and lacks some. Here the sample spans over 100,000 clones, roughly 55% being singletons. Germline V gene sequence: CDR1 SQVTM, CDR2 ANQGSEA. Unmatched junction bases numbered 8, after V lost 3 bases and J lost 3 bases. The CDR3 runs 16 residues. Study results and caveats: Both scalp clonality and the expanded CD8+ clones among the top 100 showed a significant decrease with tofacitinib. Especially in alopecia totalis/universalis, lesional scalp showed greater clonality than normal scalp did. A great number of expanded lesional clones endured in scalp and blood during tofacitinib.

The treatment denotes: oral pan-JAK inhibitor, 5-10 mg twice daily. Note on this clone: The antigen remains unidentified.

The chain couples TRBV29-1 to TRBJ1-2, with 12 bases matching TRBD1. This TCR was sampled from a human donor with alopecia areata. Sequenced material: CD8+ T cells sorted from blood, taken at week 24, from a patient treated with tofacitinib. CDR3 protein: CSVDGTGGPIDYGYTF. In nucleotides, the CDR3 is TGCAGCGTTGACGGGACAGGGGGCCCTATAGACTATGGCTACACCTTC. Based on the CDR3 plus reference TRBV29-1 and TRBJ1-2, the full variable domain is SAVISQKPSRDICQRGTSLTIQCQVDSQVTMMFWYRQQPGQSLTLIATANQGSEATYESGFVIDKFPISRPNLTFSTLTVSNMSPEDSSIYLCSVDGTGGPIDYGYTFGSGTRLTVV.